The T cell receptor beta chain under discussion was sequenced for a study of blood T cell repertoires in COVID-19. About the study: The analysed material was cDNA or gDNA that came from T cells, B-cell-depleted T cells, or PBMCs.

The CDR3 spans 15 residues. Germline CDR1 reads MDHEN; CDR2 reads SYDVKM. The germline V and J ends were trimmed by 7 bases and 2 bases, with 15 bases remaining between them. Original handling: How many nucleated cells were present was estimated from reference gene primer amplification. Sequencing used immunoSEQ multiplex PCR; TCRdb keeps in-frame clones, though not all of them. V, J and clone size derive from that table, while D and trimming were established from the DNA sequence. Among approximately 400,000 clones listed, more than 80% were seen once. The sequenced sample was peripheral blood. The source of this sequence is a man aged 40-49 years with acute or convalescent COVID-19. V and J are TRBV28 and TRBJ2-1, with D perhaps matching TRBD2 (5 bases). CDR3: CASISSPSTYNEQFF. CDR3 DNA sequence: TGTGCCAGCATATCGTCCCCTAGCACCTACAATGAGCAGTTCTTC.